Sequencing of this T cell receptor (beta chain) was carried out in a study of metastatic and nonmetastatic thyroid tumors. Thyroid surgery had not been preceded by any treatment in any patient. The germline gives CDR1 SGDLS, CDR2 YYNGEE. The CDR3 has 13 amino acids. As concerns this clone: One end of the junction fails to match germline, which may point to a read error.

In the authors' methods: Across clinicopathological groups, CDR3 differences served as the basis for building a distant-metastasis classifier for papillary thyroid cancer. TCRdb redid the clone calls on the PCR reads using MiXCR. Clone size and V and J calls follow TCRdb, not the original study. The sample has tens of thousands of clones, around 25% seen once. The gene calls are TRBV9 and TRBJ2-3; D remains ambiguous. Material for sequencing was blood. The sequence derives from a male donor with papillary thyroid cancer or a benign thyroid nodule (not recorded which). Some clones in this sample may be carry-over from other donors' samples. Here the CDR3 reads CASSVEPADTKYF. DNA of the CDR3: TGTGCCAGCAGCGTAGAGCCAGCTGATACGAAGTATTTT. Together with reference TRBV9 and TRBJ2-3, the CDR3 gives the full variable domain: DSGVTQTPKHLITATGQRVTLRCSPRSGDLSVYWYQQSLDQGLQFLIQYYNGEERAKGNILERFSAQQFPDLHSELNLSSLELGDSALYFCASSVEPADTKYFGPGTRLTVL.